Reported below is one T cell receptor (beta chain). The CDR3 totals 20 residues. The trim removed 2 bases at V and 0 bases at J, leaving 12 bases unmatched. The germline V gene encodes CDR1 SGHVS and CDR2 FNYEAQ. Per the original methods: For nucleated cells, counts were estimated from reference gene primer amplification. Only in-frame clones appear in the TCRdb table, and some are missing; sequencing was by immunoSEQ multiplex PCR. V and J calls and clone size are as listed in that table; D and trimming were resolved from the DNA. This sample has roughly 65,000 clones, with approximately 80% found just once. The data are from a study of blood T cell repertoires in COVID-19. As for the study in general: From the United States, Italy and Spain came samples of acute and convalescent COVID-19. T cells, B-cell-depleted T cells, or PBMCs supplied cDNA or gDNA.

This sequence originates from a human donor in a cohort sampled during active COVID-19. The chain employs TRBV7-6 and TRBJ2-1; 11 bases match TRBD2. The sample comprised peripheral blood. The CDR3 DNA sequence: TGTGCCAGCAGCTTATCAAGGGGGACTAGCGGAGGAAGCTCCTACAATGAGCAGTTCTTC. It yields the protein CASSLSRGTSGGSSYNEQFF.